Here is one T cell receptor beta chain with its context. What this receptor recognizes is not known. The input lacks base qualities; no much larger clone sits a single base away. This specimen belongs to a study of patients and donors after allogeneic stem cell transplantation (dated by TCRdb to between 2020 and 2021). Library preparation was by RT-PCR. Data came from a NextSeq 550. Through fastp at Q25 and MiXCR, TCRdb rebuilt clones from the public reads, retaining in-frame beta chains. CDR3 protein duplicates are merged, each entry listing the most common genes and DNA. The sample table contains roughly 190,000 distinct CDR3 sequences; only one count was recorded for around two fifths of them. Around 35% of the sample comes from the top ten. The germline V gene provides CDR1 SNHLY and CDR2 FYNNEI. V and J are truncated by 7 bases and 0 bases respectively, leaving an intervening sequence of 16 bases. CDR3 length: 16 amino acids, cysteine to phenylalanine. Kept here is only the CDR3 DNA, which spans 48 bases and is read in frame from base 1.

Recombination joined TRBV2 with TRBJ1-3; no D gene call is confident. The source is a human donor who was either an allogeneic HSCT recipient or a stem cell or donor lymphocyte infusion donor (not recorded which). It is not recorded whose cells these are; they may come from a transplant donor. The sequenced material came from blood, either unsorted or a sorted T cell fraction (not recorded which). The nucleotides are TGTGCCAGCAATCTAGCAGCTGGGAGCTCTGGAAACACCATATATTTT. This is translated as CASNLAAGSSGNTIYF.